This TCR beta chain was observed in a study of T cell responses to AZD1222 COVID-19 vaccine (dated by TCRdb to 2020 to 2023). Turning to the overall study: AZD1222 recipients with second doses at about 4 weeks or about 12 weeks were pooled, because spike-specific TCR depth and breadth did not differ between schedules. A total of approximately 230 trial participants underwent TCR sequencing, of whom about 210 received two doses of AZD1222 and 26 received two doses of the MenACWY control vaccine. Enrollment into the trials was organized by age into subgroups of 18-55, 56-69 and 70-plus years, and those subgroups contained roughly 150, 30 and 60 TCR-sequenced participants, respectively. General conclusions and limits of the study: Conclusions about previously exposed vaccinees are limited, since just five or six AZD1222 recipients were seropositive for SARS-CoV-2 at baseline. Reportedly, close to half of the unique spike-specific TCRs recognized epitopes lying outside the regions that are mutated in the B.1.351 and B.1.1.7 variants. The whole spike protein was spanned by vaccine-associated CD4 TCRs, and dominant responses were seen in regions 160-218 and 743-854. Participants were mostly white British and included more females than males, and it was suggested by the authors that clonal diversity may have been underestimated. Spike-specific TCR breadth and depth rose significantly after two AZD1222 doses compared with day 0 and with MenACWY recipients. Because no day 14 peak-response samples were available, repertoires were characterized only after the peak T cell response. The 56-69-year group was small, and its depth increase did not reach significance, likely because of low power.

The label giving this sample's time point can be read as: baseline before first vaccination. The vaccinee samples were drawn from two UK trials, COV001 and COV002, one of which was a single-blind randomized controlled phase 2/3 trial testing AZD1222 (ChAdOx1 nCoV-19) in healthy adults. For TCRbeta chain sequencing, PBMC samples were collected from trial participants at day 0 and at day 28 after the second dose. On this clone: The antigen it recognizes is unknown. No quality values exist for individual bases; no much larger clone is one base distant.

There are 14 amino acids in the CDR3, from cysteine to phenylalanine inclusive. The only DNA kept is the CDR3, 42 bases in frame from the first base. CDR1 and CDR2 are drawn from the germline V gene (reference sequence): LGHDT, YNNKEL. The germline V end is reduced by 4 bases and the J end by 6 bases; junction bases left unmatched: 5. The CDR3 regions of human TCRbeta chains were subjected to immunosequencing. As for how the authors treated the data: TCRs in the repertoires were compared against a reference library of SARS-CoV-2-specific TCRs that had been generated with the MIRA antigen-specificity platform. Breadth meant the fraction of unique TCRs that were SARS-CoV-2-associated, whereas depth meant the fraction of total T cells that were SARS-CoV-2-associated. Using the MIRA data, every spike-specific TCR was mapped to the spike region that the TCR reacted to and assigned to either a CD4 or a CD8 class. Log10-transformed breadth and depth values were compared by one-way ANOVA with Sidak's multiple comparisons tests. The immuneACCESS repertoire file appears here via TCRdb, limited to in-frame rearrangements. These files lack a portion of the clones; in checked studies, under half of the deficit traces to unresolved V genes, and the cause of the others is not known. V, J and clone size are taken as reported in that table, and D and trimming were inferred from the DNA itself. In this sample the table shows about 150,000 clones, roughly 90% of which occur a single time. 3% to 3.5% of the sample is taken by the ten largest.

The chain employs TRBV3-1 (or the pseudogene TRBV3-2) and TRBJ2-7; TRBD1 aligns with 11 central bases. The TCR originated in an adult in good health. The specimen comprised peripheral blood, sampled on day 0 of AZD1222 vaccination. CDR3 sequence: CASSLGTGGSEQYF. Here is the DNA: TGTGCCAGCAGCCTAGGGACAGGGGGATCCGAGCAGTACTTC.